Below, one T cell receptor (beta chain) is given with its context. The antigen is unknown. Breast cancer patients provided tissue from their axillary draining lymph nodes. This record comes from a study of breast tumors, draining lymph nodes, adjacent tissues. Study-level findings and limits: Compared with basal-like, luminal-like tumors shared significantly more repertoire with nontumor tissue. The lymph node origin of tumor T cells was framed as consistent with a hypothesis, not demonstrated. The data were judged consistent with most tumor T cells coming from lymph node and expanding in tumor. Tumor TCR diversity was below lymph nodes but above nontumor tissue.

Deletions cut 1 base from V and 5 bases from J, with 8 bases between. Germline lookup yields CDR1 DFQATT and CDR2 SNEGSKA (reference sequence). The CDR3 extends over 12 amino acids. TCRdb processed the multiplex PCR reads anew with MiXCR; each CDR3 protein has one entry. This repertoire shows over 130,000 distinct CDR3 sequences, approximately 30% found once; its top ten account for 2.3%. This clonotype originated in a female donor with breast cancer. Some clones in this sample may be carry-over from other donors' samples. Sequencing input: axillary lymph node tissue. This sequence joins TRBV20-1 and TRBJ2-5, with a weak D call TRBD1 (6 bases). CDR3 residues: CSARVQGETQYF. The CDR3 DNA follows: TGCAGTGCTAGAGTCCAGGGGGAGACCCAGTACTTC.